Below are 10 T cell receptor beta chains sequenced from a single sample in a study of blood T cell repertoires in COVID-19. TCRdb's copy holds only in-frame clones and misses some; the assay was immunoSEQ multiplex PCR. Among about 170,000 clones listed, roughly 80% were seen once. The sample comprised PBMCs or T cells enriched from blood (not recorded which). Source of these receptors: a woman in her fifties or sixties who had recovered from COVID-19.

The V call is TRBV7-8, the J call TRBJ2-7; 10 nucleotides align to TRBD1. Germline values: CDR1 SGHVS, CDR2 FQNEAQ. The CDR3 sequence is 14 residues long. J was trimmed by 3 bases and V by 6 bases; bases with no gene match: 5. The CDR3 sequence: CASRLRTGGYEQYV. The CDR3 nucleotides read TGTGCCAGCAGACTCAGGACAGGGGGCTACGAGCAGTACGTC.

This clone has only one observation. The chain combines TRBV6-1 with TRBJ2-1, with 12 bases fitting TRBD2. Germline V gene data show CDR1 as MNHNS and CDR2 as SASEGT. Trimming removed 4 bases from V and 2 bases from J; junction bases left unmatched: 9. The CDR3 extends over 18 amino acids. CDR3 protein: CASSGLAGVGGPYNEQFF. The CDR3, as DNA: TGTGCCAGCAGTGGACTAGCGGGAGTGGGGGGGCCCTACAATGAGCAGTTCTTC.

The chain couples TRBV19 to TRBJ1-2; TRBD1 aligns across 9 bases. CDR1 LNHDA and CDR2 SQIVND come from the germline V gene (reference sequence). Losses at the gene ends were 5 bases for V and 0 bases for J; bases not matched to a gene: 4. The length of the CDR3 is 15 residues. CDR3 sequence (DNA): TGTGCCAGTAGTCGAAGACAGGGGGCTAACTATGGCTACACCTTC. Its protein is CASSRRQGANYGYTF.

The CDR3 sequence is CASSSGQNNEKLFF. DNA for the CDR3: TGCGCCAGCAGCTCGGGACAGAATAATGAAAAACTGTTTTTT. V gene TRBV5-1 combines with J gene TRBJ1-4, with 7 bases lining up with TRBD1. The CDR3 has 14 amino acids. Germline values: CDR1 SGHRS, CDR2 YFSETQ. Losses at the gene ends were 3 bases for V and 4 bases for J; bases not matched to a gene: 3. Full variable domain (missing parts from reference TRBV5-1 and TRBJ1-4): KAGVTQTPRYLIKTRGQQVTLSCSPISGHRSVSWYQQTPGQGLQFLFEYFSETQRNKGNFPGRFSGRQFSNSRSEMNVSTLELGDSALYLCASSSGQNNEKLFFGSGTQLSVL.

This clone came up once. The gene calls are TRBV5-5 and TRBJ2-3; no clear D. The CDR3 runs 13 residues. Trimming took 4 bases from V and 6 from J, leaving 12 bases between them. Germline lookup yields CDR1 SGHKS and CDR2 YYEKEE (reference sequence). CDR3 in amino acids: CASSPRMGDTQYF. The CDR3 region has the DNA TGTGCCAGCAGCCCGAGGATGGGTGATACGCAGTATTTT.

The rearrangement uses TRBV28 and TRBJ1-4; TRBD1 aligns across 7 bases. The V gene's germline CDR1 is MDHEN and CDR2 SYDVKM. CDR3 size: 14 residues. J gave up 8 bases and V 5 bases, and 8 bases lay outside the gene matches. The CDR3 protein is CASSADRVGEKLFF. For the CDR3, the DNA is TGTGCCAGCAGTGCCGACAGGGTCGGGGAAAAACTGTTTTTT. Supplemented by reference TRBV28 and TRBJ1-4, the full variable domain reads DVKVTQSSRYLVKRTGEKVFLECVQDMDHENMFWYRQDPGLGLRLIYFSYDVKMKEKGDIPEGYSVSREKKERFSLILESASTNQTSMYLCASSADRVGEKLFFGSGTQLSVL.

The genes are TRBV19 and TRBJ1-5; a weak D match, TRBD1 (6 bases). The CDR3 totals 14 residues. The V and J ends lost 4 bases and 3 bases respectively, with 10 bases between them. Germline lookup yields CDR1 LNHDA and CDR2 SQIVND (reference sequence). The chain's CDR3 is CASSTGQINQPQHF. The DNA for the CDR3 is TGTGCCAGTAGTACGGGACAAATCAATCAGCCCCAGCATTTT.

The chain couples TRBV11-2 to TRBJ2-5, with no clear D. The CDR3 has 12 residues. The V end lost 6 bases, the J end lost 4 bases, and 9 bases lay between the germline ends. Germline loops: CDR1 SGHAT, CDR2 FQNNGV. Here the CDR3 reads CASSSYGETQYF. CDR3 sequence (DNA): TGTGCCAGCAGTTCCTATGGAGAGACCCAGTACTTC.

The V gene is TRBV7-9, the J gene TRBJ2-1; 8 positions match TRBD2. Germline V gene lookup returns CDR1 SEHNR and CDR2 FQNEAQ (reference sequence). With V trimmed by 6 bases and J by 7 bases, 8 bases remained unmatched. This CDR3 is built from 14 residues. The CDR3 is CASSWLAGGNEQFF. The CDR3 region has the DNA TGTGCCAGCAGTTGGCTAGCGGGTGGTAATGAGCAGTTCTTC.

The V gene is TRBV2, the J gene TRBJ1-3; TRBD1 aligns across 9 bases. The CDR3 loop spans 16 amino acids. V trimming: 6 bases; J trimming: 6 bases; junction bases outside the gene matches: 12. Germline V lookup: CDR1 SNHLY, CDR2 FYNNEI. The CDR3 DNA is TGTGCCAGCAGGTATCAAAGGACAGGGGATGAAAACACCATATATTTT. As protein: CASRYQRTGDENTIYF.